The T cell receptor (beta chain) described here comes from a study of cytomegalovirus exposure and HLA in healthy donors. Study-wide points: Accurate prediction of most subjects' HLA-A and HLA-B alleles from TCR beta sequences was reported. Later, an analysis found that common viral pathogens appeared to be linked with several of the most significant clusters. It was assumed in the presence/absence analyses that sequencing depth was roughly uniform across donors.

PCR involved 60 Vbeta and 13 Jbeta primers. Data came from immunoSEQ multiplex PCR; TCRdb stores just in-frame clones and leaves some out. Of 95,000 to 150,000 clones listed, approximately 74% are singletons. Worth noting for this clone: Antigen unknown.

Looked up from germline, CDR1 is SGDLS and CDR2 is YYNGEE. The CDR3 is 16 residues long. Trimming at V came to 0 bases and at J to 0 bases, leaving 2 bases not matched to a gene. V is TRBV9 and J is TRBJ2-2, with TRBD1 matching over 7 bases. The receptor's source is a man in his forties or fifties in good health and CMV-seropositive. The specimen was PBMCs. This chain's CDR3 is CASSVGGTANTGELFF. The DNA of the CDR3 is TGTGCCAGCAGCGTAGGGGGGACAGCGAACACCGGGGAGCTGTTTTTT.